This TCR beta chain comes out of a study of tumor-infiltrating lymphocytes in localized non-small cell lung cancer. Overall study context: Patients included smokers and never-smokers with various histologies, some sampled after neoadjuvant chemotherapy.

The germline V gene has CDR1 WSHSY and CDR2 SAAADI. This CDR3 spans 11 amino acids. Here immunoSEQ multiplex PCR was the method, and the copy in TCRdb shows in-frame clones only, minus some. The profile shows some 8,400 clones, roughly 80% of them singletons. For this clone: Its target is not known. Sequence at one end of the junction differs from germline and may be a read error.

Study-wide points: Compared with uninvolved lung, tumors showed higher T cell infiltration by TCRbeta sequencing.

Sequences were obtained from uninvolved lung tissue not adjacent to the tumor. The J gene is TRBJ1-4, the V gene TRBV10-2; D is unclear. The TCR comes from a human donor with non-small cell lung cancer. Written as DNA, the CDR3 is TGCGCCAGCAGTGAGTCTCTAAAAATGTTTTTT. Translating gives CASSESLKMFF.